This T cell receptor beta chain was captured in a study of CD8 T cells in ankylosing spondylitis. General observations from the study: Reports say disease-linked clones showed up significantly more in matched ankylosing spondylitis synovial fluid. Clones that were linked to disease were CD8+ and were relatively rare in peripheral blood.

This clonotype was seen repeatedly, ten times or more. Its specificity is not known. Preparation of TCR beta libraries was done by quantitative 5'-RACE with molecular barcodes. TCRdb processed the 5' RACE reads anew with MiXCR; each CDR3 protein has one entry. Of 85,000 to 100,000 distinct CDR3 sequences in the sample, 8.8% were seen once. CDR1 and CDR2 (germline): MDHEN, SYDVKM. Trimming removed 3 bases from V and 4 bases from J, with 15 bases in between. The CDR3 is 15 residues long. The chain is built from TRBV28 and TRBJ1-2; tentatively, D is TRBD1 (6 bases). The source material was blood, either unsorted or a sorted T cell fraction (not recorded which). The clonotype comes from a male donor with ankylosing spondylitis or in good health (not recorded which). The CDR3 DNA reads as TGTGCCAGCAGTTTTCTAGGACAGCGGACCTATGGCTACACCTTC. Protein: CASSFLGQRTYGYTF.